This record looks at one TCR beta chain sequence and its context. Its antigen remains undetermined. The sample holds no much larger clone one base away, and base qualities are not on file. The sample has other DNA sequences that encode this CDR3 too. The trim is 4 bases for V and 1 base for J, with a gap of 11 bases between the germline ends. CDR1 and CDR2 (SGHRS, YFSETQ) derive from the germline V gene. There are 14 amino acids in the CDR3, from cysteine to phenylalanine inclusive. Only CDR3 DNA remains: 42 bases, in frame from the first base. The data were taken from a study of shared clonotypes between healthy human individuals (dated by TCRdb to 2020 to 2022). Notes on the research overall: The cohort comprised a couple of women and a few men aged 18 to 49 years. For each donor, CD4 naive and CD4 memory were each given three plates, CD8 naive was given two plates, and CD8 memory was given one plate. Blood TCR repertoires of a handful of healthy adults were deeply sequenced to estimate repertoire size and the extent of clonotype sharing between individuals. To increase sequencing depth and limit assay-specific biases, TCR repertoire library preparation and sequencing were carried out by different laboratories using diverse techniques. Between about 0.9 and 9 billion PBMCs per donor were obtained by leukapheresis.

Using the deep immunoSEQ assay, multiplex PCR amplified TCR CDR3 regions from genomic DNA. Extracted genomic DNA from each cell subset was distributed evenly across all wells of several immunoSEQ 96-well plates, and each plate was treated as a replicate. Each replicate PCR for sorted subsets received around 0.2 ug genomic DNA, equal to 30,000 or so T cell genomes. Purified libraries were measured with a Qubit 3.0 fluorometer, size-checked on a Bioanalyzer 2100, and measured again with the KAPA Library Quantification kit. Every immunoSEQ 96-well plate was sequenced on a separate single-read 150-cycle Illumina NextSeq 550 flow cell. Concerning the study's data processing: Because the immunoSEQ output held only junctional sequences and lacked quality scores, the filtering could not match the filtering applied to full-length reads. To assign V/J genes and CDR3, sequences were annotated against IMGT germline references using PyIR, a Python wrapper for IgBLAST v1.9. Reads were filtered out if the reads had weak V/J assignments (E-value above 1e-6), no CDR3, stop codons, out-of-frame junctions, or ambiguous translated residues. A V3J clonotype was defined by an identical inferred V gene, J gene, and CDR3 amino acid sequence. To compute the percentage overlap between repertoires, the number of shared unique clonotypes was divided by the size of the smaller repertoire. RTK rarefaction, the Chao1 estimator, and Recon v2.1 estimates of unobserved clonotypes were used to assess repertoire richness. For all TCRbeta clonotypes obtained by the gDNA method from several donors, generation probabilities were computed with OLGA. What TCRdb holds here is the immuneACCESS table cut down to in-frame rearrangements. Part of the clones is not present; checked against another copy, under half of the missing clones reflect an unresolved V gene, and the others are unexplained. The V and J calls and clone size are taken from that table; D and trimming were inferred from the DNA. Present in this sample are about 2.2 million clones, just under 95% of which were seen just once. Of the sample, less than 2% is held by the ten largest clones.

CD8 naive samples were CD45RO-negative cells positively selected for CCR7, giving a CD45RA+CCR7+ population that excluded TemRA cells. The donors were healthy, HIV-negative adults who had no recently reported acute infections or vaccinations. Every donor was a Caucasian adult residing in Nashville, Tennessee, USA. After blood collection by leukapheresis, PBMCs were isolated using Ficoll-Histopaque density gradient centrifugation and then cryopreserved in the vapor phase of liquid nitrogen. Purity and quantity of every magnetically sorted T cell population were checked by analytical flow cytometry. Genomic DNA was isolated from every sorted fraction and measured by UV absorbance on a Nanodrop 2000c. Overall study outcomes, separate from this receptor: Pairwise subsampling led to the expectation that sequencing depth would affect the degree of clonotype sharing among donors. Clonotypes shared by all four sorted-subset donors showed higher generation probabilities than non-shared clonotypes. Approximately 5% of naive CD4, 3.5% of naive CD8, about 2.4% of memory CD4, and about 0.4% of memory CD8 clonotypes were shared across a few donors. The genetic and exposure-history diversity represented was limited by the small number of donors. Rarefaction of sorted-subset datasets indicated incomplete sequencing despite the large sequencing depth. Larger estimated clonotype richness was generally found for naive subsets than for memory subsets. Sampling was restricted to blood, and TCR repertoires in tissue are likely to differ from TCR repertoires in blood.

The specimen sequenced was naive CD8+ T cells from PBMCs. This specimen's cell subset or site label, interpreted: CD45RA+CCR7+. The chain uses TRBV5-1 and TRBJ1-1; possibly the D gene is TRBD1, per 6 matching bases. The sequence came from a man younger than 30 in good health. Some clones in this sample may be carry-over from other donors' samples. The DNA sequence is TGCGCCAGCAGCCCAGGACAGCAGAACACTGAAGCTTTCTTT. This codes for CASSPGQQNTEAFF. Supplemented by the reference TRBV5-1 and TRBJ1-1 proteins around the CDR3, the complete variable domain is KAGVTQTPRYLIKTRGQQVTLSCSPISGHRSVSWYQQTPGQGLQFLFEYFSETQRNKGNFPGRFSGRQFSNSRSEMNVSTLELGDSALYLCASSPGQQNTEAFFGQGTRLTVV.